This T cell receptor (beta chain) was obtained from a study of identifying expanded T cells in peripheral blood. Study findings and constraints: Technical replicates showed 0.9 to 1.5 changed clones; two weeks roughly 18; four weeks 19. Roughly two-week clone count variance significantly increased as total template count grew.

Regarding this clone: Its antigen is not identified.

The length of the CDR3 is 14 residues. Germline assignment: CDR1 MNHEY and CDR2 SVGAGI. Between the trimmed V and J ends, which lost 1 base and 4 bases, there was a span of 10 bases. No infections or other immune events were documented during collection. Data came from immunoSEQ multiplex PCR; TCRdb stores just in-frame clones and leaves some out. The table shows under 100,000 clones, with 80% to 90% occurring only once. This chain joins TRBV6-5 and TRBJ1-2, with a weak D call TRBD1 (5 bases). What was sequenced was blood. This clonotype was sampled from a person aged 18-70 years in good health. DNA of the CDR3: TGTGCCAGCAGTTACTTCGGGGGGGGCTATGGCTACACCTTC. It specifies CASSYFGGGYGYTF.